The 11 T cell receptor beta chains reported below all come from one sample, sequenced in a study of response to subunit inactivated influenza vaccine. TCRdb reprocessed the RT-PCR reads with MiXCR, giving one entry per CDR3 protein. Among 500,000 or so distinct CDR3 sequences, 16% were seen once, and the ten largest hold 2.5% to 3.5%. Sequenced here: CD4+ T cells sorted from PBMCs, sampled less than 25 months after vaccination. Every receptor here comes from a man aged 50 to 69 who received an inactivated influenza vaccine.

This clonotype was picked up many times. The chain has TRBV5-6 and TRBJ1-2, with D perhaps TRBD1 (6 bases). CDR1 is SGHDT, CDR2 YYEEEE, per germline. The CDR3 is made up of 15 amino acids. The V gene lost 6 bases and the J gene lost 3 bases, with 18 bases spanning the gap. The CDR3 protein is CASNRGGAPYYGYTF. CDR3 coding DNA: TGTGCCAGCAACCGAGGGGGTGCCCCCTACTATGGCTACACCTTC. Together with reference TRBV5-6 and TRBJ1-2, the CDR3 gives the full variable domain: DAGVTQSPTHLIKTRGQQVTLRCSPKSGHDTVSWYQQALGQGPQFIFQYYEEEERQRGNFPDRFSGHQFPNYSSELNVNALLLGDSALYLCASNRGGAPYYGYTFGSGTRLTVV.

This clonotype has only a few counts. The chain joins TRBV7-9 to TRBJ1-4; 8 bases map to TRBD1. The V and J ends lost 3 bases and 0 bases, in that order; junction bases with no gene match: 6. Per the germline V gene, CDR1 is SEHNR and CDR2 is FQNEAQ (reference sequence). The CDR3 has 17 residues. CDR3 nucleotide sequence: TGTGCCAGCAGCTTTAAAGGACAGGGAGCAACTAATGAAAAACTGTTTTTT. Its protein is CASSFKGQGATNEKLFF.

This clonotype was detected a few times. The V and J genes are TRBV24-1 and TRBJ2-3; perhaps TRBD2 as D (8 bases). CDR3 length: 18 amino acids. Trimming removed 5 bases at V and 0 bases at J, with 20 bases between. Germline assignment: CDR1 KGHDR and CDR2 SFDVKD. The CDR3 DNA reads as TGTGCCACCAGTGCCCCCCGGGGGGGGACAGTCAGCACAGATACGCAGTATTTT. This encodes CATSAPRGGTVSTDTQYF.

This clonotype has a handful of counts. The V gene is TRBV4-2, the J gene TRBJ2-2; D might be TRBD2 (7 bases). The V gene's germline CDR1 is LGHNA and CDR2 YNFKEQ. Between the trimmed V and J ends, which lost 1 base and 4 bases, there was a span of 10 bases. The CDR3 runs 15 residues. As DNA, the CDR3 is TGTGCCAGCAGCCAAGTGGCGGGGGCCACCGGGGAGCTGTTTTTT. It yields the protein CASSQVAGATGELFF.

J is TRBJ2-1 and V is TRBV11-2, with D perhaps matching TRBD1 or TRBD2 (6 bases each). CDR1 and CDR2 from the germline V gene are SGHAT and FQNNGV. Trimming cost V 0 bases and J 7 bases, with 19 bases left between them. This CDR3 comprises 17 residues. This chain's CDR3 is CASSLDRGINQGNEQFF. CDR3 sequence (DNA): TGTGCCAGCAGCTTAGATCGGGGGATCAATCAGGGGAATGAGCAGTTCTTC.

This clonotype was recorded many times. The gene calls are TRBV5-1 and TRBJ2-7; D gene unclear. Germline V lookup: CDR1 SGHRS, CDR2 YFSETQ. The length of the CDR3 is 14 residues. Trimming pared 6 bases from V and 0 bases from J, leaving 13 bases between. The CDR3 reads CASTLNADSYEQYF. CDR3 coding DNA: TGCGCCAGCACCCTAAATGCAGACTCCTACGAGCAGTACTTC.

This clonotype was seen more than once but under ten times. This chain uses TRBV12-3 or TRBV12-4 with TRBJ1-1, with a weak D call TRBD1 (6 bases). The CDR3 has 15 amino acids. The V gene lost 3 bases and the J gene lost 4 bases, with 15 bases spanning the gap. The CDR3 region has the DNA TGTGCCAGCAGTTTTGGTGGACAGACGCGCACTGAAGCTTTCTTT. Translated, it gives CASSFGGQTRTEAFF.

This clonotype appeared many times. J is TRBJ1-6 and V is TRBV11-2, with 8 bases identical to TRBD1. This CDR3 region has 14 residues. CDR1 and CDR2 from the germline V gene are SGHAT and FQNNGV. Trimming took 3 bases from V and 9 from J; bases not matched to a gene: 4. CDR3 amino acids: CASSFRQGSSPLHF. The CDR3 bases are TGTGCCAGCAGCTTTCGACAGGGGAGTTCACCCCTCCACTTT.

V is TRBV29-1 and J is TRBJ2-3; 8 bases map to TRBD1. This CDR3 spans 15 amino acids. Trimming removed 4 bases from V and 0 bases from J; junction bases left unmatched: 6. Germline V gene sequence: CDR1 SQVTM, CDR2 ANQGSEA. The CDR3 loop reads CSVARGQASTDTQYF. For the CDR3, the DNA is TGCAGCGTTGCCCGGGGACAGGCTAGCACAGATACGCAGTATTTT.

The chain links TRBV20-1 to TRBJ2-3; D is unresolved. V was pared by 3 bases and J by 0 bases, with 16 bases between. The CDR3 runs to 16 residues. The V gene's germline CDR1 is DFQATT and CDR2 SNEGSKA (reference sequence). DNA for the CDR3: TGCAGTGCTAGCATGGTAACCGGACGTAGCACAGATACGCAGTATTTT. It encodes CSASMVTGRSTDTQYF.

This clonotype has just a few counts. This chain connects TRBV25-1 to TRBJ2-7; D gene unclear. CDR3 length: 14 amino acids. Germline V lookup: CDR1 MGHDK, CDR2 SYGVNS. Trimming removed 4 bases at V and 5 bases at J, with 15 bases between. CDR3 in DNA: TGTGCCAGCAGTGCGGCCCAGGCCCTCGACGAGCAGTACTTC. This codes for CASSAAQALDEQYF.